This TCR beta chain was captured in a study of OX40 agonist ivuxolimab in advanced cancers. Study-level background: Ivuxolimab, which targeted the costimulatory receptor OX40 (CD134), was an agonistic, fully human IgG2 monoclonal antibody. Of the 50 or so patients in dose escalation, about 20 had hepatocellular carcinoma, about 15 had melanoma, 9 had renal cell carcinoma and 9 had head and neck cancer. Peripheral TCRbeta sequencing was intended to test whether TCR sequence diversity was altered and clonal T-cell expansion was caused by ivuxolimab. In the dose-escalation cohort, roughly 80% of patients were male, and the mean age was approximately 60 years, with a range of about 23 to 80. Partial responses occurred in three dose-escalation patients, of whom one had hepatocellular carcinoma and two had cutaneous melanoma. The paper reports the monotherapy dose-escalation portion (N of about 47 patients) of the phase I ivuxolimab trial. Prior anti-PD-1, anti-PD-L1 or anti-CTLA-4 therapy was permitted, and 35% to 40% of dose-escalation patients had received checkpoint inhibitors. Intravenous ivuxolimab was administered to patients every 2 weeks at six dose levels: 0.01, 0.1, 0.3, 1.5, 3 and 10 mg/kg.

Patients with a history of autoimmune disease or receiving systemic immunosuppression were excluded from the trial. Peripheral blood for TCR sequencing was drawn from every dose cohort at baseline, at cycle 4 day 1 and at cycle 7 day 1. Samples came from an open-label, multicenter, first-in-human phase I dose-escalation trial of ivuxolimab. Adults with locally advanced or metastatic melanoma, renal cell carcinoma, hepatocellular carcinoma or head and neck squamous cell carcinoma were enrolled in the trial. Before TCR sequencing, CD4+ and CD8+ T cells were separately sorted from peripheral blood. Counted from cysteine to phenylalanine, this CDR3 has 16 amino acids. Of the read, only the CDR3 DNA is kept; its 48 bases are in frame from base 1. CDR1 is given as SNHLY and CDR2 as FYNNEI, both from the germline V gene. V is trimmed back by 5 bases and J by 6 bases, and the junction contains 15 bases that no gene match accounts for.

For sequencing of the TCRbeta CDR3 region, genomic DNA was extracted from the sorted cells. The immunoSEQ Assay was used for sequencing of TCRbeta CDR3 regions. What TCRdb holds here is the immuneACCESS table cut down to in-frame rearrangements. Part of the clones is not present; checked against another copy, under half of the missing clones reflect an unresolved V gene, and the others are unexplained. Within this sample are 60,000 or so clones, with 70% to 90% of them counted one time only. The ten largest clones represent 0.88% of the sample. Summary of the overall study and its limitations: After ivuxolimab, more expanded clones were found on average in CD8+ T cells than in CD4+ T cells. In the 0.1-3.0 mg/kg groups, partial responders had among the lowest normalized peripheral clonal expansion, particularly in CD8+ T cells. The antigen specificity of the peripheral T cells that underwent clonal expansion was not determined. Low levels of normalized T-cell clonal expansion were also seen in some nonresponding patients. Clonal expansion of both CD4+ and CD8+ blood T cells was observed from baseline to week 6 at doses 0.1 to 3.0 mg/kg.

As concerns this clone: Its antigen remains undetermined. Base qualities are not at hand, and no much larger clone is one base apart.

The clonotype comes from an adult with an advanced solid tumor such as melanoma, head and neck, liver or kidney cancer. The chain is encoded by TRBV2 joined to TRBJ1-2, with 7 bases aligning to TRBD1. This specimen consisted of CD4+ or CD8+ T cells sorted from blood, obtained in a trial of the OX40 agonist ivuxolimab. The CDR3 loop reads CASSLAGIGGVHGYTF. The sequenced DNA is TGTGCCAGCAGTTTGGCCGGGATAGGGGGCGTTCATGGCTACACCTTC.